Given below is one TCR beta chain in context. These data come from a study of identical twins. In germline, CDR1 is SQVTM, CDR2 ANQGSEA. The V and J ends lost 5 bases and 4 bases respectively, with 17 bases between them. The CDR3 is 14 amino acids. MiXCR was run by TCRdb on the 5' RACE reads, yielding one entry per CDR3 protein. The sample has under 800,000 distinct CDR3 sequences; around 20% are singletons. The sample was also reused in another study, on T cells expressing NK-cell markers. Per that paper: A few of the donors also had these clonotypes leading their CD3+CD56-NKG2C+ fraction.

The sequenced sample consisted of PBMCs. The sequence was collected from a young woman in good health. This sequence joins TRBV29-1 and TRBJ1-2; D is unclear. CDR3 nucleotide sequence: TGCAGCGTTCTCTCCGATCTCGTATTCTATGGCTACACCTTC. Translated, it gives CSVLSDLVFYGYTF.